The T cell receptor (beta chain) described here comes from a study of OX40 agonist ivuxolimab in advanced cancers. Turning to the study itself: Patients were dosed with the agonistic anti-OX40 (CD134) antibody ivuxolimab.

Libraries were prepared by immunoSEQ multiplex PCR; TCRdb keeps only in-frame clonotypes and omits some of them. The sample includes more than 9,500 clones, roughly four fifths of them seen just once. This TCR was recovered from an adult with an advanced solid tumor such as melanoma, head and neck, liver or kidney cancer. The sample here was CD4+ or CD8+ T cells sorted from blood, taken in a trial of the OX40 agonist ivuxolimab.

The CDR3, as DNA: TGTGCCAGCAGCTCTGGGACTAGCGGGGGAGATACGCAGTATTTT. Translation gives CASSSGTSGGDTQYF. The chain uses TRBV9 and TRBJ2-3, with 14 bases that match TRBD2. Unmatched junction bases numbered 3, after V lost 4 bases and J lost 5 bases. The CDR3 extends over 15 amino acids. The germline CDR1 and CDR2 sequences are SGDLS and YYNGEE.